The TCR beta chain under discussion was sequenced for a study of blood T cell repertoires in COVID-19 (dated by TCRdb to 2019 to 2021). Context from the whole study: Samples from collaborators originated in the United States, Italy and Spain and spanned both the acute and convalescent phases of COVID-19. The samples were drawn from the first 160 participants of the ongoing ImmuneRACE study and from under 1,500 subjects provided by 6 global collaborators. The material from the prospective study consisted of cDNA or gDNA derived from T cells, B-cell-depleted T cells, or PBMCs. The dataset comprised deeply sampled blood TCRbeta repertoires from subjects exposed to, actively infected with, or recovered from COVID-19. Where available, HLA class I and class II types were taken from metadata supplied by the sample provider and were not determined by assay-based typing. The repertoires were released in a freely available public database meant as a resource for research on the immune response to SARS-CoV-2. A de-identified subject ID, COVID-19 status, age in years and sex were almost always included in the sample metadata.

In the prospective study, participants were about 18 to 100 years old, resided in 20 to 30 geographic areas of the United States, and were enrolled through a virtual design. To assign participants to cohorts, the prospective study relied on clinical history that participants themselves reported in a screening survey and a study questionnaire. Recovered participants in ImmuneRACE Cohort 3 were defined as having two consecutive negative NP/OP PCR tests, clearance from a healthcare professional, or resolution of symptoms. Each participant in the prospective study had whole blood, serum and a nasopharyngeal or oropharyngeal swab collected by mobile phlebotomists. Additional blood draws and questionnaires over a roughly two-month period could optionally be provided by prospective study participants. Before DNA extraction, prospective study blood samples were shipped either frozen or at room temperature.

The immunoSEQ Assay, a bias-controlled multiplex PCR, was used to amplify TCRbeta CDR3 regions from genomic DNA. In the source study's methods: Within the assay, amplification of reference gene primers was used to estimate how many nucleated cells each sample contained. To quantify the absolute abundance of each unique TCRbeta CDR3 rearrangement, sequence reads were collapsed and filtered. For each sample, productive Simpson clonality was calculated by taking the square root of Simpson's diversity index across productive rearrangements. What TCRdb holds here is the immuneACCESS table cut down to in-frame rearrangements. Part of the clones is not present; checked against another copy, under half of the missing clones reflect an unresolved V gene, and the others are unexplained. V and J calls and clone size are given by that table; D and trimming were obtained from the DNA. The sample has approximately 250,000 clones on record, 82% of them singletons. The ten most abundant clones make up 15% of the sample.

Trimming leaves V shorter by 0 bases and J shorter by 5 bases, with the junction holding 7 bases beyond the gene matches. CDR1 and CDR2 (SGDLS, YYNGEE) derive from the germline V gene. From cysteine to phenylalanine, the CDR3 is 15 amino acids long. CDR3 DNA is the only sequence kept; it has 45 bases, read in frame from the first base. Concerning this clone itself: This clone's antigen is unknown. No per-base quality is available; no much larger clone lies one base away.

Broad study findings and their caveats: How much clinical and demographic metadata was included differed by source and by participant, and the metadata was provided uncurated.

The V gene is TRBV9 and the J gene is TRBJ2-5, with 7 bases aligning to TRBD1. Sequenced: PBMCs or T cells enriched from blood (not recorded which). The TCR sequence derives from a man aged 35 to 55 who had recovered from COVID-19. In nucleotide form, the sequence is TGTGCCAGCAGCGTAGCTGAGAGGGGACAGGAGACCCAGTACTTC. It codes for CASSVAERGQETQYF.